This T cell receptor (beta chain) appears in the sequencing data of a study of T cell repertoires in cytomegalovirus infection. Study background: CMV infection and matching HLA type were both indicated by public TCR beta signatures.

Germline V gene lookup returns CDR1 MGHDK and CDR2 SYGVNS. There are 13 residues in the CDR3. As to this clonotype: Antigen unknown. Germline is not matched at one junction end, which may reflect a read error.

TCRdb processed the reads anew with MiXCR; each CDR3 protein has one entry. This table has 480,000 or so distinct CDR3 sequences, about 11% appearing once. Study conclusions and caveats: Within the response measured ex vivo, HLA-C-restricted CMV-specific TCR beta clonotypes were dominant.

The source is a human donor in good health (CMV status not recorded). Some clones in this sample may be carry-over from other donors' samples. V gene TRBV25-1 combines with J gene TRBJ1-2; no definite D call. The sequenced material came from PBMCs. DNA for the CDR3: TGTGCCAGCACTGAATCCCCCGGCTATGGCTACACCTTC. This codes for CASTESPGYGYTF.